The clone carrying this T cell receptor beta chain was picked up a small number of times. The antigen is undetermined. From germline, CDR1 is DFQATT and CDR2 SNEGSKA (reference sequence). This CDR3 comprises 13 residues. The V and J ends lost 5 bases and 0 bases respectively, with 8 bases between them. Using unique molecular identifiers, the investigators prepared the TCRbeta library. TCRdb processed the PCR reads anew with MiXCR; each CDR3 protein has one entry. Of about 290,000 distinct CDR3 sequences in the sample, just over 7.5% are singletons; the top ten hold 8.5% to 9.5%. This specimen comes from a study of T-cell reconstitution after alpha-beta-depleted transplantation in children. Study-wide findings and caveats: Several hundred graft clones that had expanded were reportedly the source of alpha-beta T cells about two months after transplant. Recipient T cells and thymic progenitors that survived gave rise to the high TCRbeta diversity observed at day 60 in some patients. Among T cells one year after transplant, newly produced cells accounted for most counts and diversity.

The sample consisted of peripheral blood, taken 360 days after TCRalphabeta/CD19-depleted stem cell transplant. The chain has TRBV20-1 and TRBJ1-3, with D hard to call. The clonotype originates from a female patient aged 2-15 years who had a stem cell transplant for Fanconi anemia, so the T cells may come from the graft donor. CDR3: CSAERFSGNTIYF. The CDR3 DNA reads TGCAGTGCTGAAAGGTTCTCTGGAAACACCATATATTTT.